This TCR beta chain was profiled in a study of blood T cell repertoires in COVID-19. Study-wide context: From the United States, Italy and Spain came samples of acute and convalescent COVID-19. T cells, B-cell-depleted T cells, or PBMCs provided the cDNA or gDNA that served as material.

In the authors' methods: The assay estimated nucleated cells by amplifying reference gene primers. TCRdb's table, derived via immunoSEQ multiplex PCR, lists solely in-frame clones and lacks some. The DNA was the basis for D and trimming; V, J and clone size are from that table. The sample shows about 49,000 clones, around nine tenths of them seen only once. The CDR3 is 15 amino acids. V was trimmed by 0 bases and J by 6 bases, leaving 12 bases between them. Germline V CDR1 and CDR2: LNHNV, YYDKDF (reference sequence). The rearrangement uses TRBV15 and TRBJ1-5; tentatively, D is TRBD1 (6 bases). The sequence came from a man older than 75 with acute or convalescent COVID-19. Sequencing used peripheral blood. CDR3 loop: CATSREQLGGQPQHF. CDR3 in DNA: TGTGCCACCAGCAGAGAACAACTAGGGGGTCAGCCCCAGCATTTT.